One sample yielded the 14 T cell receptor beta chains listed below, sequenced in a study of blood T cell repertoires in COVID-19. The protocol was immunoSEQ multiplex PCR, while the TCRdb copy is restricted to in-frame clones and leaves out a portion. Among over 150,000 clones listed, under 80% were seen once. Specimen: peripheral blood. The receptors derive from a man in his 70s with acute or convalescent COVID-19.

The chain recombines TRBV28 with TRBJ2-5; 7 nucleotides line up with TRBD2. V dropped 4 bases and J dropped 1; count of bases not matched to a gene: 9. Germline-derived CDR1 and CDR2 are MDHEN and SYDVKM. The CDR3 consists of 16 residues. The CDR3 region is CASSYPGREGQETQYF. The CDR3 nucleotides are TGTGCCAGCAGTTACCCAGGGAGGGAGGGCCAAGAGACCCAGTACTTC.

The V call is TRBV30, the J call TRBJ1-2; perhaps TRBD1 as D (6 bases). This CDR3 contains 13 residues. Germline CDR1 reads GTSNPN; CDR2 reads SVGIG (reference sequence). The germline V and J ends were trimmed by 2 bases and 2 bases, with 9 bases remaining between them. The chain's CDR3 is CAWSRGQNYGYTF. The CDR3 coding sequence is TGTGCCTGGAGTCGTGGACAGAACTATGGCTACACCTTC.

V gene TRBV3-1 (or the pseudogene TRBV3-2) combines with J gene TRBJ2-1; weak D call: TRBD2 (6 bases). The ends were cut back, 4 bases at V and 4 bases at J, with 14 bases in the middle. CDR3 length equals 15 residues. Germline lookup yields CDR1 LGHDT and CDR2 YNNKEL (reference sequence). The CDR3 nucleotides are TGTGCCAGCAGCCCCCGGGAGCGCGTATACAATGAGCAGTTCTTC. This encodes CASSPRERVYNEQFF.

The V gene is TRBV7-3, the J gene TRBJ1-1; 7 nucleotides match TRBD1. The V gene end was trimmed by 5 bases and the J gene end by 10 bases; junction bases not matched to a gene: 7. CDR1 and CDR2 (germline): SGHTA, FQGTGA. This CDR3 contains 12 residues. The CDR3 DNA follows: TGTGCCAGCAGCCCCCGGACAGGAACAGCTTTCTTT. This translates into CASSPRTGTAFF.

The rearrangement links TRBV28 to TRBJ2-5; D gene unclear. The CDR3 is 13 amino acids. V was shortened by 4 bases and J by 5 bases, with 11 bases between the two germline ends. Per germline, CDR1 MDHEN and CDR2 SYDVKM. CDR3 sequence reads: CASSYGARETQYF. The CDR3 DNA sequence: TGTGCCAGCAGTTATGGTGCTCGGGAGACCCAGTACTTC.

The chain is built from TRBV7-2 and TRBJ2-4; D not certain. CDR3 size: 16 residues. Between the trimmed V and J ends, which lost 3 bases and 1 base, there was a span of 13 bases. Germline values: CDR1 SGHTA, CDR2 FQGNSA. The chain's CDR3 is CASSFDGGNAKNIQYF. The CDR3 DNA follows: TGTGCCAGCAGCTTTGATGGCGGTAACGCCAAAAACATTCAGTACTTC.

This chain uses TRBV19 with TRBJ2-1; 8 nucleotides align to TRBD1. The CDR3 extends over 15 amino acids. Germline V gene sequence: CDR1 LNHDA, CDR2 SQIVND (reference sequence). The V and J ends lost 4 bases and 5 bases, in that order; junction bases with no gene match: 7. For the CDR3, the DNA is TGTGCCAGTAGTACGGCGGACAGGGTAAACAATGAGCAGTTCTTC. Translation: CASSTADRVNNEQFF.

The CDR3, as DNA: TGTGCCAGCAGTGATAGTGGGCAGGGTGACTATGGCTACACCTTC. It codes for CASSDSGQGDYGYTF. This chain uses TRBV6-1 with TRBJ1-2; a weak D match, TRBD1 (5 bases). The ends were cut back, 3 bases at V and 3 bases at J, with 14 bases in the middle. CDR3 length: 15 residues. Germline-derived CDR1 and CDR2 are MNHNS and SASEGT.

The V gene is TRBV6-5, the J gene TRBJ2-7, with TRBD1 matching over 9 bases. From germline, CDR1 is MNHEY and CDR2 SVGAGI. The junction had 12 bases not matched to a gene; V was cut back by 6 bases and J by 6 bases. This CDR3 is built from 15 residues. The CDR3 sequence: CASSQDRGGSIEQYF. CDR3 nucleotides: TGTGCCAGCAGCCAAGACAGGGGGGGTAGTATCGAGCAGTACTTC.

This chain links TRBV6-1 with TRBJ1-2; D gene unclear. The germline gives CDR1 MNHNS, CDR2 SASEGT. This CDR3 spans 14 amino acids. Trimming shortened V by 2 bases and J by 7 bases, and 14 bases separated the two germline ends. The CDR3 loop is CASSESPGGSGYTF. CDR3 nucleotide sequence: TGTGCCAGCAGTGAATCCCCAGGAGGGAGTGGCTACACCTTC.

This sequence joins TRBV9 and TRBJ2-3; D is ambiguous. The germline gives CDR1 SGDLS, CDR2 YYNGEE. Trimming left V 0 bases short and J 1 base short, with 15 bases between. This CDR3 has 17 residues. The CDR3 sequence is CASSVGIGSVGTDTQYF. The CDR3 coding sequence is TGTGCCAGCAGCGTAGGAATCGGTAGTGTGGGCACAGATACGCAGTATTTT.

V is TRBV10-1 and J is TRBJ1-1; tentative D call: TRBD1 (6 bases). CDR3 length: 15 residues. The V end lost 3 bases, the J end lost 1 base, and 12 bases lay between the germline ends. The germline V gene encodes CDR1 WNHNN and CDR2 SYGVQD (reference sequence). This CDR3 is CASSDHRDGNTEAFF. CDR3 DNA: TGCGCCAGCAGTGACCACAGGGATGGGAACACTGAAGCTTTCTTT.

The chain joins TRBV24-1 to TRBJ2-2; 12 positions match TRBD2. V dropped 2 bases and J dropped 4; count of bases not matched to a gene: 4. The CDR3 consists of 17 residues. The germline V gene has CDR1 KGHDR and CDR2 SFDVKD. The CDR3, as DNA: TGTGCCACCAGTGATTCACTAGCGGGAGGTATCACCGGGGAGCTGTTTTTT. Translation: CATSDSLAGGITGELFF.

CDR3 in DNA: TGTGCCAGCAGCCTCCACAGTAGCAATCAGCCCCAGCATTTT. Its protein is CASSLHSSNQPQHF. The gene calls are TRBV11-2 and TRBJ1-5; D call uncertain. The CDR3 covers 14 residues. Per germline, CDR1 SGHAT and CDR2 FQNNGV. The ends were cut back, 5 bases at V and 0 bases at J, with 8 bases in the middle.